This entry lists 26 T cell receptor beta chains sequenced from one sample in a study of radiotherapy plus CTLA-4 blockade in lung cancer. Measured with immunoSEQ multiplex PCR; TCRdb has only the in-frame clones, and not every one. The sample holds fewer than 100,000 clones, roughly 87% seen once. The material sequenced was peripheral blood, taken from a patient treated with radiotherapy plus ipilimumab. The receptor source for this set is a human donor with non-small cell lung cancer who had stable disease on radiotherapy plus ipilimumab.

The rearrangement joins TRBV19 to TRBJ2-7, with D perhaps TRBD1 or TRBD2 (5 bases each). The germline V and J ends were trimmed by 9 bases and 6 bases, with 36 bases remaining between them. This CDR3 region has 19 residues. Germline loops: CDR1 LNHDA, CDR2 SQIVND (reference sequence). CDR3 region: CASAPRSGTVGNFGSEQYF. The CDR3 DNA is TGTGCCAGCGCCCCACGATCCGGGACCGTCGGAAATTTTGGCAGCGAGCAGTACTTC.

The chain uses TRBV27 and TRBJ1-1; D is possibly TRBD1 (6 bases). This CDR3 comprises 13 residues. The V and J ends lost 5 bases and 4 bases respectively, with 11 bases between them. From germline, CDR1 is MNHEY and CDR2 SMNVEV (reference sequence). In DNA, the CDR3 is TGTGCCAGCAGTATCGGACAGCTCACTGAAGCTTTCTTT. It yields the protein CASSIGQLTEAFF.

V gene TRBV7-9 combines with J gene TRBJ1-5; D gene ambiguous. The CDR3 sequence is 14 residues long. The germline CDR1 and CDR2 sequences are SEHNR and FQNEAQ (reference sequence). V shed 1 base and J shed 4 bases, with 8 bases lying between them. CDR3 in DNA: TGTGCCAGCAGCTTAGTCACCGTAAATCAGCCCCAGCATTTT. Translated: CASSLVTVNQPQHF.

This clone was found once. This chain connects TRBV11-3 to TRBJ2-5; 9 bases fit TRBD2. Germline V lookup: CDR1 SGHNT, CDR2 YENEEA. The CDR3 has 15 amino acids. With V trimmed by 1 base and J by 4 bases, 4 bases remained unmatched. The CDR3 reads CASSLGSGGIETQYF. The DNA of the CDR3 is TGTGCCAGCAGCTTAGGGAGCGGGGGGATAGAGACCCAGTACTTC.

V usage is TRBV27 and J usage is TRBJ1-6; D perhaps matches TRBD1 (6 bases). CDR3 length: 15 amino acids. Germline V gives CDR1 MNHEY, CDR2 SMNVEV (reference sequence). The V end was cut by 5 bases, the J end by 7 bases, with 15 bases between. This CDR3 is CASSPPWGLNSPLHF. For the CDR3, the DNA is TGTGCCAGCAGTCCTCCATGGGGGCTGAATTCACCCCTCCACTTT.

This clone was seen only a few times. The chain uses TRBV9 and TRBJ1-3; TRBD1 might be the D (6 bases). Germline V lookup: CDR1 SGDLS, CDR2 YYNGEE. The CDR3 has 13 residues. The germline V and J ends were trimmed by 4 bases and 7 bases, with 12 bases remaining between them. CDR3 sequence: CASSLTGYNTIYF. DNA of the CDR3: TGTGCCAGCAGCTTAACAGGGTATAACACCATATATTTT.

The chain combines TRBV6-5 with TRBJ1-4; 7 positions match TRBD1. V shed 6 bases, J shed 7 bases, and the junction held 11 bases outside the gene matches. This CDR3 is built from 15 residues. Germline V gene sequence: CDR1 MNHEY, CDR2 SVGAGI. CDR3 nucleotides: TGTGCCAGCAGGGCCACAGGGGCGCGGGGTGAAAAACTGTTTTTT. This sequence encodes CASRATGARGEKLFF.

The V and J genes are TRBV6-5 and TRBJ1-1, with D maybe TRBD1 (5 bases). The V end was cut by 2 bases, the J end by 5 bases, with 15 bases between. This CDR3 contains 15 residues. Germline V lookup: CDR1 MNHEY, CDR2 SVGAGI. The CDR3 sequence: CASSYMGGVRTEAFF. The CDR3 bases are TGTGCCAGCAGTTACATGGGGGGAGTAAGGACTGAAGCTTTCTTT.

This clone was detected only a few times. J is TRBJ1-4 and V is TRBV9; D gene uncertain. Germline V CDR1 and CDR2: SGDLS, YYNGEE. The germline V and J ends were trimmed by 4 bases and 8 bases, with 15 bases remaining between them. The CDR3 length is 14 residues. In DNA form, the CDR3 reads TGTGCCAGCAGCCCCCAGATCTCCGGGGAAAAACTGTTTTTT. Amino acids: CASSPQISGEKLFF.

This rearrangement joins TRBV27 to TRBJ1-1; 7 nucleotides line up with TRBD1. Per germline, CDR1 MNHEY and CDR2 SMNVEV (reference sequence). With V trimmed by 8 bases and J by 3 bases, 9 bases remained unmatched. The CDR3 contains 14 residues. CDR3 DNA: TGTGCCAGCGGGTTGAACAGGGGAGACACTGAAGCTTTCTTT. Protein: CASGLNRGDTEAFF.

The chain has TRBV5-1 and TRBJ2-5; D could derive from TRBD1 or TRBD2 (5 bases each). Trimming cost V 4 bases and J 2 bases, with 9 bases left between them. Germline loops: CDR1 SGHRS, CDR2 YFSETQ. The length of the CDR3 is 13 residues. Written as DNA, the CDR3 is TGCGCCAGCAGCCGGGACCATCAAGAGACCCAGTACTTC. Its translation: CASSRDHQETQYF. The full variable domain, with the rest looked up from reference TRBV5-1 and TRBJ2-5, is KAGVTQTPRYLIKTRGQQVTLSCSPISGHRSVSWYQQTPGQGLQFLFEYFSETQRNKGNFPGRFSGRQFSNSRSEMNVSTLELGDSALYLCASSRDHQETQYFGPGTRLLVL.

The chain couples TRBV7-2 to TRBJ2-1; D may be TRBD1 (5 bases). CDR3 size: 12 residues. Germline V gene sequence: CDR1 SGHTA, CDR2 FQGNSA. Trimming cost V 1 base and J 15 bases, with 13 bases left between them. DNA for the CDR3: TGTGCCAGCAGCTTAGGGACAACTAAGGGGTTCTTC. This gives the protein CASSLGTTKGFF.

The count of this clone is one. The chain has TRBV7-6 and TRBJ1-1; D call uncertain. Between the trimmed V and J ends, which lost 0 bases and 10 bases, there was a span of 21 bases. This CDR3 is 16 amino acids long. Germline loops: CDR1 SGHVS, CDR2 FNYEAQ. This chain's CDR3 is CASSLAAGSRQFGAFF. The CDR3 DNA sequence: TGTGCCAGCAGCTTAGCCGCCGGGAGCCGTCAATTTGGAGCTTTCTTT.

The V gene is TRBV29-1, the J gene TRBJ1-1; D not certain. This CDR3 spans 12 amino acids. Germline V gives CDR1 SQVTM, CDR2 ANQGSEA. The ends were cut back, 7 bases at V and 1 base at J, with 10 bases in the middle. CDR3 nucleotides: TGCAGCGCAACACTTACGAACACTGAAGCTTTCTTT. As protein: CSATLTNTEAFF.

This chain links TRBV6-1 with TRBJ1-4, with D possibly TRBD1 on 5 matching bases. Per germline, CDR1 MNHNS and CDR2 SASEGT. The V end lost 5 bases, the J end lost 7 bases, and 17 bases lay between the germline ends. CDR3 size: 15 residues. This chain's CDR3 is CASSSPAGSAEKLFF. CDR3 in DNA: TGTGCCAGCAGTTCCCCCGCAGGGTCAGCTGAAAAACTGTTTTTT.

This rearrangement joins TRBV6-6 to TRBJ1-5; TRBD1 agrees at 9 bases. V gave up 5 bases and J gave up 6 bases; unmatched junction bases: 5. CDR3 length equals 14 residues. Germline V gives CDR1 MNHNY, CDR2 SVGAGI (reference sequence). CDR3 nucleotide sequence: TGTGCCAGCAGTCCAGGACAGGGGTCTCAGCCCCAGCATTTT. Its translation is CASSPGQGSQPQHF.

The chain recombines TRBV5-1 with TRBJ2-3; 8 nucleotides agree with TRBD1. Germline-derived CDR1 and CDR2 are SGHRS and YFSETQ. The CDR3 has 17 residues. The ends lost 0 bases at V and 0 bases at J; junction bases unmatched: 6. In DNA form, the CDR3 reads TGCGCCAGCAGCTTGGTTCCAGGGGGCCGTAGCACAGATACGCAGTATTTT. As protein: CASSLVPGGRSTDTQYF.

The gene calls are TRBV11-3 and TRBJ2-5; D unclear. The germline V gene encodes CDR1 SGHNT and CDR2 YENEEA. V was cut by 5 bases and J by 0 bases, with 13 bases left in between. The CDR3 totals 15 residues. The CDR3 protein is CASSPDGRNQETQYF. The CDR3, as DNA: TGTGCCAGCAGCCCCGACGGAAGGAACCAAGAGACCCAGTACTTC.

This clone was observed once. The genes are TRBV13 and TRBJ2-7; 9 bases line up with TRBD2. Germline CDR1 PRHDT, CDR2 FYEKMQ (reference sequence). The CDR3 is 15 amino acids. V lost 3 bases to trimming and J lost 4 bases; unmatched junction nucleotides: 7. The CDR3 here is CASSFRLAGKYEQYF. The CDR3 DNA sequence: TGTGCCAGCAGCTTTCGGCTAGCGGGGAAGTACGAGCAGTACTTC.

This chain links TRBV9 with TRBJ2-1; the D is unclear. Trimming left V 0 bases short and J 10 bases short, with 11 bases between. The CDR3 loop spans 13 amino acids. Germline V lookup: CDR1 SGDLS, CDR2 YYNGEE. The CDR3 protein is CASSVGSEREQFF. The CDR3 DNA follows: TGTGCCAGCAGCGTAGGGTCAGAACGGGAGCAGTTCTTC.

V and J are TRBV21-1 and TRBJ2-7. TRBV21-1 is classified as a pseudogene. The CDR3 is 15 amino acids. CDR3: CASSKGQHPTYEQYF. The CDR3, as DNA: TGTGCCAGCAGCAAAGGGCAGCACCCTACCTACGAGCAGTACTTC.

The rearrangement joins TRBV5-1 to TRBJ2-1, with 8 bases lining up with TRBD2. V was clipped by 3 bases and J by 7 bases; unmatched bases: 9. Germline lookup yields CDR1 SGHRS and CDR2 YFSETQ. The CDR3 is 15 amino acids. The DNA for the CDR3 is TGCGCCAGCAGCTCTATAGCGGGACGAGGGAATGAGCAGTTCTTC. Translated, it gives CASSSIAGRGNEQFF.

The chain combines TRBV30 with TRBJ1-6, with D uncertain. Germline CDR1 is GTSNPN and CDR2 is SVGIG (reference sequence). V gave up 2 bases and J gave up 5 bases, with 4 bases separating them. CDR3 size: 12 residues. CDR3 bases: TGTGCCTGGAGTTTTAATAATTCACCCCTCCACTTT. It is translated as CAWSFNNSPLHF.

This chain joins TRBV11-1 and TRBJ2-7; D remains unclear. Germline V lookup: CDR1 SGHAT, CDR2 FQDESV (reference sequence). The V gene lost 8 bases and the J gene lost 2 bases, with 16 bases spanning the gap. The CDR3 contains 14 residues. The CDR3 protein is CASSPLGGPYEQYF. The CDR3 region has the DNA TGTGCCAGCTCCCCCCTCGGTGGACCCTACGAGCAGTACTTC.

This clone was seen more than once but under ten times. The gene calls are TRBV6-5 and TRBJ1-6; TRBD1 matches at 7 bases. CDR3 length: 15 residues. Germline trimming cut 6 bases from V and 7 bases from J; bases unmatched to any gene: 9. Per the germline V gene, CDR1 is MNHEY and CDR2 is SVGAGI. CDR3 nucleotides: TGTGCCAGCAGCTATACGACAGGGAACAATTCACCCCTCCACTTT. Its protein is CASSYTTGNNSPLHF.

This chain links TRBV5-4 with TRBJ2-1, with 8 bases lining up with TRBD2. The trim removed 0 bases at V and 2 bases at J, leaving 4 bases unmatched. The CDR3 loop spans 16 amino acids. Germline V gene data show CDR1 as SGHNT and CDR2 as YYREEE (reference sequence). In DNA, the CDR3 is TGTGCCAGCAGCTTGGATGGCGGGGGGCCCTACAATGAGCAGTTCTTC. It specifies CASSLDGGGPYNEQFF. Full variable domain (missing parts from reference TRBV5-4 and TRBJ2-1): ETGVTQSPTHLIKTRGQQVTLRCSSQSGHNTVSWYQQALGQGPQFIFQYYREEENGRGNFPPRFSGLQFPNYSSELNVNALELDDSALYLCASSLDGGGPYNEQFFGPGTRLTVL.